The 11 T cell receptor beta chains below were found in one sample sequenced in a study of human T cells and chemical hapten exposure (dated by TCRdb to the early 2020s). Library creation used RACE. Sequencing took place on a NextSeq 500. The public reads were quality trimmed at Q25 with fastp and then assembled into clones with MiXCR by TCRdb, keeping productive beta chains. CDR3 protein sequences are deduplicated, and each keeps its most common genes and DNA. For this sample there are 350,000 to 450,000 distinct CDR3 sequences; less than 6.5% appear just once. The ten largest clones capture approximately 2.4% of the sample. This sample's time point label indicates: pre-sensitization, week 0. In the paper's terms, the treatment or condition label means: therapeutic diphenylcyclopropenone sensitization with weekly scalp DPC. Sequenced material: whole blood, taken in connection with sensitization to the hapten diphenylcyclopropenone (DPC). Every receptor here comes from a woman in her fifties or sixties with alopecia areata. Some clones in this sample may be carry-over from other donors' samples.

This clonotype was seen many times. The rearrangement uses TRBV12-3 or TRBV12-4 and TRBJ2-1, with D perhaps TRBD1 (6 bases). Trimming removed 3 bases at V and 5 bases at J, with 11 bases between. This CDR3 comprises 14 residues. Written as DNA, the CDR3 is TGTGCCAGCAGTTTCACGACAGGAAACAATGAGCAGTTCTTC. Amino acid sequence: CASSFTTGNNEQFF.

The rearrangement links TRBV29-1 to TRBJ2-7; TRBD1 matches 9 bases. The CDR3 is 15 amino acids. The germline V gene has CDR1 SQVTM and CDR2 ANQGSEA. The V gene end was trimmed by 3 bases and the J gene end by 4 bases; junction bases not matched to a gene: 10. CDR3 bases: TGCAGCGTTGAGGGCGACAGGGGGTCCCCGTACGAGCAGTACTTC. It yields the protein CSVEGDRGSPYEQYF.

This clonotype was detected ten times or more. The chain employs TRBV29-1 and TRBJ2-5, with 8 bases aligning to TRBD1. J gave up 5 bases and V 3 bases, and 20 bases lay outside the gene matches. CDR3 size: 18 residues. Per germline, CDR1 SQVTM and CDR2 ANQGSEA. This CDR3 is CSVDGMGQESGLGETQYF. In nucleotides, the CDR3 is TGCAGCGTTGATGGAATGGGACAGGAGTCGGGACTCGGGGAGACCCAGTACTTC.

The table lists this clonotype with many counts. The V call is TRBV7-2, the J call TRBJ2-6; a possible D gene is TRBD2 (7 bases). V dropped 5 bases and J dropped 4 bases, with 15 bases sitting between them. The V gene's germline CDR1 is SGHTA and CDR2 FQGNSA. The CDR3 sequence is 16 residues long. This chain's CDR3 is CASSAAGARGANVLTF. In nucleotides, the CDR3 is TGTGCCAGCAGCGCGGCGGGGGCGAGAGGGGCCAACGTCCTGACTTTC.

This rearrangement joins TRBV5-1 to TRBJ1-3; TRBD1 aligns across 7 bases. Trimming at V came to 1 base and at J to 7 bases, leaving 5 bases not matched to a gene. CDR1 is SGHRS, CDR2 YFSETQ, per germline. The CDR3 spans 14 residues. This CDR3 reads CASSLTGERNTIYF. CDR3 in DNA: TGCGCCAGCAGCTTGACAGGGGAAAGGAACACCATATATTTT. The complete variable domain, with remaining parts taken from reference TRBV5-1 and TRBJ1-3, reads KAGVTQTPRYLIKTRGQQVTLSCSPISGHRSVSWYQQTPGQGLQFLFEYFSETQRNKGNFPGRFSGRQFSNSRSEMNVSTLELGDSALYLCASSLTGERNTIYFGEGSWLTVV.

The chain links TRBV7-9 to TRBJ2-5; D is undetermined. There are 15 residues in the CDR3. Trimming took off 5 bases at V and 4 bases at J, with 17 bases between the two ends. Germline V CDR1 and CDR2: SEHNR, FQNEAQ (reference sequence). CDR3 DNA sequence: TGTGCCAGCAGCCCCCAACTGACGGCCCGAGAGACCCAGTACTTC. Amino acid sequence: CASSPQLTARETQYF. Looking up the rest from reference TRBV7-9 and TRBJ2-5 gives the full variable domain: DTGVSQNPRHKITKRGQNVTFRCDPISEHNRLYWYRQTLGQGPEFLTYFQNEAQLEKSRLLSDRFSAERPKGSFSTLEIQRTEQGDSAMYLCASSPQLTARETQYFGPGTRLLVL.

The genes are TRBV20-1 and TRBJ2-7; 12 nucleotides align to TRBD2. Germline V gene data show CDR1 as DFQATT and CDR2 as SNEGSKA (reference sequence). The CDR3 totals 15 residues. The ends lost 3 bases at V and 3 bases at J; junction bases unmatched: 6. CDR3 loop: CSASRLAGAFYEQYF. Here the CDR3 DNA reads TGCAGTGCTAGCAGACTAGCGGGAGCTTTCTACGAGCAGTACTTC.

As for this clonotype: A read error is possible here, since a much larger clone lies one base away. The genes are TRBV6-1 and TRBJ2-5; 14 positions agree with TRBD2. With 2 bases clipped from V and 9 bases from J, the junction kept 11 bases outside the gene matches. The CDR3 is 17 residues long. The germline CDR1 and CDR2 sequences are MNHNS and SASEGT. This CDR3 reads CASSEPPGTSGGRAQYF. CDR3 nucleotides: TGTGCCAGCAGTGAACCCCCCGGGACTAGCGGGGGAAGGGCCCAGTACTTC.

Regarding this clonotype: The junction departs from the called germline gene at one end, perhaps through a read error. The chain employs TRBV7-6 and TRBJ1-1, with 7 bases aligning to TRBD1. The germline V gene encodes CDR1 SGHVS and CDR2 FNYEAQ. This CDR3 has 15 residues. Written as DNA, the CDR3 is TGTGCCAGCGGCTTAGACGGGGACAGTCGAACTGAAGCTTTCTTT. It translates to CASGLDGDSRTEAFF.

The rearrangement joins TRBV19 to TRBJ2-1; 9 nucleotides align to TRBD2. Germline V gene data show CDR1 as LNHDA and CDR2 as SQIVND (reference sequence). The CDR3 runs to 16 residues. V shed 5 bases, J shed 5 bases, and the junction held 10 bases outside the gene matches. CDR3 sequence (DNA): TGTGCCAGTAGTGTGCAAGGCGGGAGGGGAGACAATGAGCAGTTCTTC. This sequence encodes CASSVQGGRGDNEQFF.

This chain joins TRBV2 and TRBJ1-5; no definite D call. Per germline, CDR1 SNHLY and CDR2 FYNNEI. Trimming removed 3 bases at V and 5 bases at J, with 11 bases between. CDR3 length: 14 residues. CDR3 nucleotides: TGTGCCAGCAGTGATGGAACCTGGGATCAGCCCCAGCATTTT. Translation gives CASSDGTWDQPQHF.